This TCR beta chain was sequenced in a study of beta chain features in type 1 diabetes. Overall study results and limits: The naive, central memory and Treg TCRB repertoires looked more alike in patients than they did in healthy donors. A pattern of fewer insertions and more deletions at VDJ junctions was seen in type 1 diabetes patients.

This clone was detected only a few times. Its antigen is as yet unknown. As every portion of the isolated RNA was reverse transcribed, the sequencing read expressed TCRB transcripts. Method: immunoSEQ multiplex PCR; TCRdb's copy keeps in-frame clones and lacks some. The sample gives a few hundred thousand clones, approximately 15% of which show up once; around 0.035% is in the top ten. From germline, CDR1 is SEHNR and CDR2 FQNEAQ (reference sequence). This CDR3 contains 14 residues. The germline V and J ends were trimmed by 1 base and 5 bases, with 8 bases remaining between them. Central memory, naive, regulatory and stem cell-like memory CD4+ cells were sorted by CD45RO/CCR7/CD25/CD127/CD95/CD27.

This sequence originates from a man aged 25-45 years in good health. Sequenced sample: naive CD4+ T cells from blood. This chain joins TRBV7-9 and TRBJ2-2; D not certain. CDR3 nucleotides: TGTGCCAGCAGCTTAGTGGGCGCGACCGGGGAGCTGTTTTTT. It yields the protein CASSLVGATGELFF.